The clone carrying this TCR beta chain was counted at least ten times. Its antigen is not known. The data stem from a study of spatial heterogeneity in lung cancer. General study findings and limits: TCRs found ubiquitously expanded in tumor appeared in blood more at resection than at follow-up.

The time point is: sample taken at primary tumor resection. Tumor, nontumor lung or frozen PBMC supplied whole RNA that was sequenced unsorted. Donation came from about 72 patients with untreated early-stage non-small cell lung cancer. Each TCR cDNA molecule bore a unique molecular identifier. Using its own MiXCR run on the 5' RACE reads, TCRdb lists one record per CDR3 protein. The sample records about 44,000 distinct CDR3 sequences, approximately 14% being singletons. The sample consisted of PBMCs, taken at surgery. This TCR came from a male donor with early-stage non-small cell lung cancer.

The CDR3 here is CASTRDTQETQYF. DNA of the CDR3: TGTGCCAGCACAAGGGACACCCAAGAGACCCAGTACTTC. The V and J genes are TRBV7-9 and TRBJ2-5; TRBD1 is a possible D gene (6 bases). Trimming stripped 7 bases from V and 1 base from J, with 10 bases between. This CDR3 region has 13 residues. Germline CDR1 and CDR2: SEHNR and FQNEAQ (reference sequence). Using reference TRBV7-9 and TRBJ2-5 for the parts outside the CDR3, the full variable domain is DTGVSQNPRHKITKRGQNVTFRCDPISEHNRLYWYRQTLGQGPEFLTYFQNEAQLEKSRLLSDRFSAERPKGSFSTLEIQRTEQGDSAMYLCASTRDTQETQYFGPGTRLLVL.